This T cell receptor beta chain derives from a study of T cell responses to AZD1222 COVID-19 vaccine. Study-wide points: Repertoire sampling was restricted to post-peak T cell response timepoints. Mostly white British, mostly female donors; authors suggested clonal diversity may be underestimated. Among those given AZD1222, only 6 or 7 were seropositive at baseline. Two AZD1222 doses significantly raised spike-specific TCR breadth and depth over controls.

On this clone itself: The antigen is undetermined.

Profiling relied on immunoSEQ multiplex PCR, and the TCRdb table lists in-frame clones only, not all of them. Counted here are some 150,000 clones, 92% occurring once; the ten biggest clones make up about 3.7%. The CDR3 is made up of 15 amino acids. The V end lost 0 bases, the J end lost 10 bases, and 19 bases lay between the germline ends. Germline V gene sequence: CDR1 SGHDT, CDR2 YYEEEE. This clonotype was sampled from an adult in good health. The starting material was peripheral blood, obtained on day 0 of AZD1222 vaccination. The chain links TRBV5-6 to TRBJ1-1; D is perhaps TRBD1 (6 bases). CDR3 nucleotide sequence: TGTGCCAGCAGCTTGGTTGGGGGGGCGGACGGTGGAGCTTTCTTT. Translation: CASSLVGGADGGAFF.